Shown below are 2 T cell receptor beta chains from a single sample sequenced in a study of patients and donors after allogeneic stem cell transplantation. TCRdb redid the calling of the RT-PCR reads with MiXCR, one entry per CDR3 protein. The sample includes 900,000 to 1,000,000 distinct CDR3 sequences, 15% to 20% of them seen just once. Sequencing was performed on blood, either unsorted or a sorted T cell fraction (not recorded which). These receptor sequences come from a human donor who was either an allogeneic HSCT recipient or a stem cell or donor lymphocyte infusion donor (not recorded which). It is not recorded whose cells these are; they may come from a transplant donor.

The chain employs TRBV5-1 and TRBJ2-5, with TRBD1 as a possible D gene (6 bases). CDR3 length: 14 amino acids. V was trimmed by 4 bases and J by 1 base, leaving 11 bases between them. CDR1 SGHRS and CDR2 YFSETQ come from the germline V gene. The CDR3 DNA follows: TGCGCCAGCAGCAAATCAGGGGCCCAAGAGACCCAGTACTTC. Its translation is CASSKSGAQETQYF.

The chain couples TRBV5-1 to TRBJ2-2; 10 positions match TRBD2. CDR3 length: 14 residues. V shed 10 bases and J 6 bases; nucleotides not matched to a gene: 9. Germline CDR1 reads SGHRS; CDR2 reads YFSETQ. CDR3 protein: CASTLAGGPGELFF. CDR3 nucleotide sequence: TGCGCCTCTACCTTAGCGGGAGGCCCCGGGGAGCTGTTTTTT.